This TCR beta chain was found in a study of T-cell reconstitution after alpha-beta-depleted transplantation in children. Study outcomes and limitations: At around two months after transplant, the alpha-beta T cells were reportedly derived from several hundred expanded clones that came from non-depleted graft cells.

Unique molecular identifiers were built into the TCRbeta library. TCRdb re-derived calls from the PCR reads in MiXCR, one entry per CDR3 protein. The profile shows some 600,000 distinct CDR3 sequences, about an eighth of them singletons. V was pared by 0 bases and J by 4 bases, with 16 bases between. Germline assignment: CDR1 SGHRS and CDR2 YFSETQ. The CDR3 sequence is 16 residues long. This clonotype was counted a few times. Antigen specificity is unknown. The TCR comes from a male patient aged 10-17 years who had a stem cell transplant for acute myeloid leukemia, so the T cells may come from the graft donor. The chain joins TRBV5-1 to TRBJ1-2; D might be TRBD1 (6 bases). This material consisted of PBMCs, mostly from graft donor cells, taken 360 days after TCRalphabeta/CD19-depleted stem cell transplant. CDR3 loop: CASSLDPETGAYGYTF. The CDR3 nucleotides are TGCGCCAGCAGCTTGGATCCCGAGACAGGCGCCTATGGCTACACCTTC.